Following are 6 T cell receptor beta chains from one sample sequenced in a study of T-cell reconstitution after alpha-beta-depleted transplantation in children. Unique molecular identifiers were built into the TCRbeta library. TCRdb independently ran MiXCR on the PCR reads; one entry per CDR3 protein. Here the sample spans hundreds of thousands of distinct CDR3 sequences, roughly 13% being singletons. The specimen was PBMCs, collected from the stem cell graft. The receptors were gathered from a human donor who donated a stem cell graft to a child with Fanconi anemia.

The rearrangement links TRBV10-3 to TRBJ2-2; possible D gene TRBD1, 6 bases. Trimming removed 10 bases at V and 1 base at J, with 13 bases between. CDR3 size: 14 residues. Germline lookup yields CDR1 ENHRY and CDR2 SYGVKD. In DNA form, the CDR3 reads TGTGCCACCTTACAGGGAATGAACACCGGGGAGCTGTTTTTT. This translates into CATLQGMNTGELFF.

Ten or more counts support this clonotype. This chain connects TRBV4-2 to TRBJ1-5; 8 nucleotides match TRBD1. This CDR3 contains 18 residues. V was pared by 3 bases and J by 2 bases, with 12 bases of the junction left unmatched. The germline CDR1 and CDR2 sequences are LGHNA and YNFKEQ. The CDR3 DNA follows: TGTGCCAGCAGCCAGTACTCGGGGGCAGGGGGCCGCAATCAGCCCCAGCATTTT. Translation: CASSQYSGAGGRNQPQHF.

This clonotype was seen repeatedly, ten times or more. The CDR3 sequence: CASTGGVLNTEAFF. The CDR3 region has the DNA TGCGCCAGTACCGGAGGGGTATTGAACACTGAAGCTTTCTTT. The chain combines TRBV4-1 with TRBJ1-1; tentatively, D is TRBD1 (5 bases). This CDR3 contains 14 residues. Per germline, CDR1 MGHRA and CDR2 YSYEKL. V lost 9 bases to trimming and J lost 0 bases, with 14 bases between them.

This clonotype turned up a few times. The rearrangement joins TRBV20-1 to TRBJ1-5; 9 bases match TRBD1. V shed 0 bases and J 7 bases; nucleotides not matched to a gene: 10. The germline gives CDR1 DFQATT, CDR2 SNEGSKA (reference sequence). CDR3 length: 16 residues. The CDR3, as DNA: TGCAGTGCTAGAGATCTAGGACAGGGGAGTGGGCAGCCCCAGCATTTT. It translates to CSARDLGQGSGQPQHF.

The rearrangement uses TRBV29-1 and TRBJ2-1, with 8 nucleotides matching TRBD2. Per the germline V gene, CDR1 is SQVTM and CDR2 is ANQGSEA. This CDR3 is built from 16 residues. V was clipped by 4 bases and J by 4 bases; unmatched bases: 12. CDR3 nucleotide sequence: TGCAGCGTTGTTGGTCGGCGGGAGGTACGTTACAATGAGCAGTTCTTC. Protein sequence: CSVVGRREVRYNEQFF.

The table lists this clonotype with many counts. V and J are TRBV12-3 or TRBV12-4 and TRBJ1-1, with D unresolved. Trimming took off 5 bases at V and 1 base at J, with 8 bases between the two ends. The CDR3 covers 13 residues. The chain's CDR3 is CASSRRANTEAFF. Here the CDR3 DNA reads TGTGCCAGCAGTAGAAGGGCGAACACTGAAGCTTTCTTT.